One T cell receptor beta chain is described in this entry. The repertoire was sequenced with immunoSEQ multiplex PCR; TCRdb's copy has only in-frame clones and lacks some. This table holds some 160,000 clones, 79% found once. The CDR3 has 13 amino acids. Germline CDR1 MGHDK, CDR2 SYGVNS. The germline V and J ends were trimmed by 4 bases and 7 bases, with 13 bases remaining between them. These data originate in a study of blood T cell repertoires in COVID-19. Donors were grouped by their self-reported clinical history. Material: PBMCs or T cells enriched from blood (not recorded which). The chain couples TRBV25-1 to TRBJ1-2, with D perhaps matching TRBD1 (6 bases). This TCR derives from a woman between 65 and 79 years old in a cohort exposed to, infected with or recovered from COVID-19 (not recorded which). CDR3 coding DNA: TGTGCCAGCAGTGCCACGGGACATGGTGGCTACACCTTC. Translated, it gives CASSATGHGGYTF.